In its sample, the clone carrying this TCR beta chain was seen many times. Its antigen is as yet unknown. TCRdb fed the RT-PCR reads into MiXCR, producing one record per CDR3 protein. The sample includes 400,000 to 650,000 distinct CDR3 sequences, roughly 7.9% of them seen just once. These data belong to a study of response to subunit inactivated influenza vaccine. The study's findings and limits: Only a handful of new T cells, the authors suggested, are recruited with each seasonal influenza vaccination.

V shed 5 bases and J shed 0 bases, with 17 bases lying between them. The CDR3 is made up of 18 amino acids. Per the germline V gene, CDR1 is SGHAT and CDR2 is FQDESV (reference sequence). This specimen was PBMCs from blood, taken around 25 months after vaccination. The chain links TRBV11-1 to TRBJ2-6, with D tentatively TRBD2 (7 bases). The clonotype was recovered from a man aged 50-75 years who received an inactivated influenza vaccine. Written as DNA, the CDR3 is TGTGCCAGCAGCCCCAGTCGGGGGGCAAGCTCTGGGGCCAACGTCCTGACTTTC. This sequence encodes CASSPSRGASSGANVLTF.